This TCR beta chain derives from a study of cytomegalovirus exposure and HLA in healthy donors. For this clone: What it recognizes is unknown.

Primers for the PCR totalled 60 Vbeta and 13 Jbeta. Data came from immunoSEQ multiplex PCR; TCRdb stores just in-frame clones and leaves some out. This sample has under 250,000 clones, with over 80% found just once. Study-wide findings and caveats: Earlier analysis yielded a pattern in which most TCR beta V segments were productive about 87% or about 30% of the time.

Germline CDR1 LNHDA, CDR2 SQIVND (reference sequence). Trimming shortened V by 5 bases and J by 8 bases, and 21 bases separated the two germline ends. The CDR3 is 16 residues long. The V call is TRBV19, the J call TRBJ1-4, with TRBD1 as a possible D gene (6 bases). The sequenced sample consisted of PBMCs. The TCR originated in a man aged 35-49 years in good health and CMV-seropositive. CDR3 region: CASSPRPRGAEEKLFF. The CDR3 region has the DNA TGTGCCAGTAGTCCCCGCCCCCGGGGGGCAGAGGAAAAACTGTTTTTT.